This T cell receptor (beta chain) is drawn from a study of blood T cells in healthy people across ages. In the case of this clonotype: The target antigen is unknown.

The sample providers were healthy Caucasian people from Russia, aged about 6 to 95. Overall study findings and caveats: Versus aged donors, long-lived donors had higher diversity and more naive CD4+ cells. Possibly confounding the expanded clonotype changes was the fact that donor CMV status was unknown.

Deletions cut 4 bases from V and 11 bases from J, with 20 bases between. Germline loops: CDR1 SQVTM, CDR2 ANQGSEA. The CDR3 is 13 amino acids. Then a second PCR, running roughly 6 to 12 cycles, was carried out with a sample-barcoded 5' primer and a J-beta primer mix. TCRdb analysed the 5' RACE reads with MiXCR anew, one entry per CDR3 protein. In the table there are about 640,000 distinct CDR3 sequences, roughly 58% of which are singletons. The chain links TRBV29-1 to TRBJ2-5; D not certain. The sample consisted of blood. This sequence was found in a man aged 55 to 70 in good health. The CDR3 reads CSVGSDWGPEQYF. The CDR3 region has the DNA TGCAGCGTTGGCTCCGACTGGGGTCCAGAGCAGTACTTC.